Listed below are T cell receptor beta chains from one sample, sequenced in a study of shared clonotypes between healthy human individuals. Method: immunoSEQ multiplex PCR; TCRdb's copy keeps in-frame clones and lacks some. The table lists 2 million to 2.5 million clones, 95% of them singletons. The sample was naive CD4+ T cells sorted from blood. The source of these receptors is a man between 18 and 35 years old in good health. Both conserved end residues are part of each CDR3. The D gene is left open where the match is weak. A row's size may be missing; if present it is once, few, many or a size class.

D gene: NA
clone size: NA
V gene: TRBV29-1
J gene: TRBJ1-2
CDR3 protein: CSVVKGGGGYTF
CDR3 DNA: TGCAGCGTTGTAAAGGGGGGCGGTGGCTACACCTTC

D gene: NA
clone size: NA
V gene: TRBV6-5
J gene: TRBJ2-7
CDR3 protein: CASRPTVGEQYF
CDR3 DNA: TGTGCCAGCAGGCCGACAGTAGGGGAGCAGTACTTC

D gene: NA
clone size: NA
V gene: TRBV7-3
J gene: TRBJ1-6
CDR3 protein: CASSLEVGSGSPLHF
CDR3 DNA: TGTGCCAGCAGCTTAGAGGTCGGGTCGGGATCACCCCTCCACTTT

D gene: TRBD1
clone size: NA
V gene: TRBV7-2
J gene: TRBJ2-7
CDR3 protein: CASSSGDRGHYEQYF
CDR3 DNA: TGTGCCAGCAGCTCCGGGGACAGGGGGCACTACGAGCAGTACTTC

D gene: NA
clone size: NA
V gene: TRBV6-1
J gene: TRBJ2-2
CDR3 protein: CASRLLSSRGELFF
CDR3 DNA: TGTGCCAGCAGGTTACTTAGCTCTAGAGGGGAGCTGTTTTTT

D gene: NA
clone size: NA
V gene: TRBV9
J gene: TRBJ1-6
CDR3 protein: CASSEQSSYNSPLHF
CDR3 DNA: TGTGCCAGCAGCGAGCAGAGCTCCTATAATTCACCCCTCCACTTT

D gene: TRBD1
clone size: NA
V gene: TRBV6-1
J gene: TRBJ1-1
CDR3 protein: CASVWGQGHTEAFF
CDR3 DNA: TGTGCCAGCGTATGGGGACAGGGTCACACTGAAGCTTTCTTT

D gene: TRBD1
clone size: NA
V gene: TRBV5-1
J gene: TRBJ2-3
CDR3 protein: CASSSRTGGDTQYF
CDR3 DNA: TGCGCCAGCAGCTCCCGGACAGGGGGAGATACGCAGTATTTT

D gene: NA
clone size: NA
V gene: TRBV11-2
J gene: TRBJ2-7
CDR3 protein: CASSPVVYYEQYF
CDR3 DNA: TGTGCCAGCAGCCCGGTTGTTTACTACGAGCAGTACTTC

D gene: NA
clone size: once
V gene: TRBV29-1
J gene: TRBJ1-5
CDR3 protein: CSATGGAGQPQHF
CDR3 DNA: TGCAGCGCAACTGGGGGCGCGGGACAGCCCCAGCATTTT

D gene: TRBD2
clone size: NA
V gene: TRBV5-1
J gene: TRBJ2-3
CDR3 protein: CASSHSGGWTDTQYF
CDR3 DNA: TGCGCCAGCAGCCATAGCGGGGGGTGGACAGATACGCAGTATTTT

D gene: NA
clone size: NA
V gene: TRBV2
J gene: TRBJ2-7
CDR3 protein: CASRIGQTYEQYF
CDR3 DNA: TGTGCCAGCAGGATCGGACAAACCTACGAGCAGTACTTC

D gene: NA
clone size: NA
V gene: TRBV5-1
J gene: TRBJ2-2
CDR3 protein: CASSLGLNTGELFF
CDR3 DNA: TGCGCCAGCAGCTTGGGTCTGAACACCGGGGAGCTGTTTTTT

D gene: NA
clone size: NA
V gene: TRBV5-1
J gene: TRBJ2-3
CDR3 protein: CASSLSWAQQNPQYF
CDR3 DNA: TGCGCCAGCAGCTTGTCTTGGGCCCAACAGAATCCGCAGTATTTT

D gene: NA
clone size: NA
V gene: TRBV9
J gene: TRBJ2-2
CDR3 protein: CASSVDGSNTGELFF
CDR3 DNA: TGTGCCAGCAGCGTAGACGGATCGAACACCGGGGAGCTGTTTTTT

D gene: TRBD1
clone size: NA
V gene: TRBV5-1
J gene: TRBJ2-2
CDR3 protein: CASSWDSRNTGELFF
CDR3 DNA: TGCGCCAGCAGCTGGGACAGTCGAAACACCGGGGAGCTGTTTTTT

D gene: NA
clone size: NA
V gene: TRBV5-1
J gene: TRBJ1-1
CDR3 protein: CASSLEALNTEAFF
CDR3 DNA: TGCGCCAGCAGTCTTGAAGCCCTGAACACTGAAGCTTTCTTT

D gene: NA
clone size: NA
V gene: TRBV19
J gene: TRBJ1-2
CDR3 protein: CASSIVGEQGRYGYTF
CDR3 DNA: TGTGCCAGTAGTATAGTGGGCGAGCAGGGCCGCTATGGCTACACCTTC

D gene: TRBD2
clone size: NA
V gene: TRBV6-5
J gene: TRBJ2-7
CDR3 protein: CASSPLWEGSYEQYF
CDR3 DNA: TGTGCCAGCAGTCCATTGTGGGAGGGTTCCTACGAGCAGTACTTC

D gene: TRBD2
clone size: once
V gene: TRBV6-1
J gene: TRBJ2-7
CDR3 protein: CASSATSGTYEQYF
CDR3 DNA: TGTGCCAGCAGTGCAACTAGCGGCACCTACGAGCAGTACTTC

D gene: NA
clone size: NA
V gene: TRBV9
J gene: TRBJ2-7
CDR3 protein: CASSVGSGPYEQYF
CDR3 DNA: TGTGCCAGCAGCGTAGGGTCCGGCCCCTACGAGCAGTACTTC

D gene: NA
clone size: NA
V gene: TRBV30
J gene: TRBJ1-6
CDR3 protein: CAWHPGLRFLSPLHF
CDR3 DNA: TGTGCCTGGCACCCGGGACTTCGGTTCCTATCACCCCTCCACTTT

D gene: TRBD1
clone size: once
V gene: TRBV6-1
J gene: TRBJ1-1
CDR3 protein: CASSGIFRTGPSKAAEAFF
CDR3 DNA: TGTGCCAGCAGTGGAATCTTCAGGACAGGGCCGAGTAAAGCGGCTGAAGCTTTCTTT

D gene: NA
clone size: NA
V gene: TRBV4-1
J gene: TRBJ2-1
CDR3 protein: CASSQEPRGAYNEQFF
CDR3 DNA: TGCGCCAGCAGCCAAGAGCCCAGGGGCGCCTACAATGAGCAGTTCTTC

D gene: NA
clone size: NA
V gene: TRBV5-1
J gene: TRBJ1-1
CDR3 protein: CASSPSGEMNTEAFF
CDR3 DNA: TGCGCCAGCAGCCCCTCAGGTGAAATGAACACTGAAGCTTTCTTT

D gene: NA
clone size: once
V gene: TRBV25-1
J gene: TRBJ1-4
CDR3 protein: CASSAGDGPNEKLFF
CDR3 DNA: TGTGCCAGCAGTGCCGGGGACGGTCCTAATGAAAAACTGTTTTTT

D gene: NA
clone size: NA
V gene: TRBV19
J gene: TRBJ1-6
CDR3 protein: CASSEQSSPLHF
CDR3 DNA: TGTGCCAGTAGTGAACAGAGTTCACCCCTCCACTTT

D gene: NA
clone size: NA
V gene: TRBV4-3
J gene: TRBJ2-1
CDR3 protein: CASSPKGGGGYNEQFF
CDR3 DNA: TGCGCCAGCAGCCCGAAAGGAGGTGGGGGCTACAATGAGCAGTTCTTC

D gene: NA
clone size: NA
V gene: TRBV19
J gene: TRBJ1-6
CDR3 protein: CASSIDGTGSNSPLHF
CDR3 DNA: TGTGCCAGTAGTATAGATGGTACAGGGTCAAATTCACCCCTCCACTTT

D gene: TRBD1
clone size: NA
V gene: TRBV30
J gene: TRBJ2-1
CDR3 protein: CAWRVTGGLYNEQFF
CDR3 DNA: TGTGCCTGGAGGGTAACAGGGGGCTTGTACAATGAGCAGTTCTTC

D gene: TRBD1
clone size: few
V gene: TRBV18
J gene: TRBJ1-1
CDR3 protein: CASSPYGTVNTEAFF
CDR3 DNA: TGTGCCAGCTCACCCTATGGGACAGTGAACACTGAAGCTTTCTTT

D gene: NA
clone size: NA
V gene: TRBV7-2
J gene: TRBJ1-4
CDR3 protein: CASSPRGLGGEKLFF
CDR3 DNA: TGTGCCAGCAGCCCCCGGGGTCTGGGTGGTGAAAAACTGTTTTTT

D gene: TRBD1
clone size: NA
V gene: TRBV29-1
J gene: TRBJ1-2
CDR3 protein: CSVGNAGTGANRDGYGYTF
CDR3 DNA: TGCAGCGTTGGAAACGCCGGGACAGGGGCTAACCGCGACGGCTATGGCTACACCTTC

D gene: NA
clone size: NA
V gene: TRBV4-1
J gene: TRBJ1-1
CDR3 protein: CASSHPRGATWAEAFF
CDR3 DNA: TGCGCCAGCAGCCACCCCAGGGGCGCGACTTGGGCTGAAGCTTTCTTT

D gene: NA
clone size: NA
V gene: TRBV4-1
J gene: TRBJ1-4
CDR3 protein: CASSPLQNEKLFF
CDR3 DNA: TGCGCCAGCAGCCCGCTGCAGAATGAAAAACTGTTTTTT

D gene: NA
clone size: NA
V gene: TRBV28
J gene: TRBJ2-5
CDR3 protein: CAKPGGRETQYF
CDR3 DNA: TGTGCCAAACCAGGGGGGCGAGAGACCCAGTACTTC

D gene: NA
clone size: once
V gene: TRBV10-3
J gene: TRBJ1-1
CDR3 protein: CAISQAAQGSNTEAFF
CDR3 DNA: TGTGCCATCAGCCAGGCCGCCCAGGGCTCGAACACTGAAGCTTTCTTT

D gene: TRBD1
clone size: once
V gene: TRBV19
J gene: TRBJ1-6
CDR3 protein: CASNTMTGAVNSPLHF
CDR3 DNA: TGTGCCAGTAATACGATGACAGGGGCGGTAAATTCACCCCTCCACTTT

D gene: NA
clone size: NA
V gene: TRBV7-6
J gene: TRBJ1-2
CDR3 protein: CASSSGVYGYTF
CDR3 DNA: TGTGCCAGCAGCTCAGGGGTCTATGGCTACACCTTC

D gene: TRBD2
clone size: NA
V gene: TRBV28
J gene: TRBJ2-1
CDR3 protein: CASSSRTSGVDEQFF
CDR3 DNA: TGTGCCAGCAGTTCTCGGACTAGCGGGGTTGATGAGCAGTTCTTC

D gene: NA
clone size: NA
V gene: TRBV7-2
J gene: TRBJ1-6
CDR3 protein: CASSPKTGADSPLHF
CDR3 DNA: TGTGCCAGCAGCCCGAAAACGGGGGCGGATTCACCCCTCCACTTT

D gene: TRBD2
clone size: NA
V gene: TRBV5-1
J gene: TRBJ2-1
CDR3 protein: CASSLRRTNPSGSGEQFF
CDR3 DNA: TGCGCCAGCAGCTTGCGGAGGACCAATCCTAGCGGCAGCGGTGAGCAGTTCTTC

D gene: NA
clone size: NA
V gene: TRBV6-1
J gene: TRBJ1-2
CDR3 protein: CASSVGVGSGYTF
CDR3 DNA: TGTGCCAGCAGTGTGGGGGTAGGGTCCGGCTACACCTTC

D gene: TRBD1
clone size: NA
V gene: TRBV5-1
J gene: TRBJ1-3
CDR3 protein: CASSLDAVGRTGGRPGNTIYF
CDR3 DNA: TGCGCCAGCAGCTTGGATGCGGTGGGAAGGACAGGGGGAAGGCCCGGAAACACCATATATTTT